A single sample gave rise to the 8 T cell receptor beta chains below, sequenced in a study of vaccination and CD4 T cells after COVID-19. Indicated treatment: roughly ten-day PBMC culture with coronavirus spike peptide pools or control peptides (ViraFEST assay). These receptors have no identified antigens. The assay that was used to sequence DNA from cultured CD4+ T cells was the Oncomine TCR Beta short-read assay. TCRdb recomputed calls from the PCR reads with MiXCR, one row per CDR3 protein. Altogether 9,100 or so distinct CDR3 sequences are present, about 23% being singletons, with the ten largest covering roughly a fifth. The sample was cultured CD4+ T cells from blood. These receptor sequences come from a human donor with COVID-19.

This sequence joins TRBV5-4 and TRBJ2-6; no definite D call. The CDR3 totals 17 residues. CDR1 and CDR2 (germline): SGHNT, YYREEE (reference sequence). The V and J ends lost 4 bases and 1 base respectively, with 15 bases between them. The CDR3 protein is CASSPPSGRSGANVLTF. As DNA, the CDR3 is TGTGCCAGCAGCCCACCCTCCGGAAGGTCTGGGGCCAACGTCCTGACTTTC. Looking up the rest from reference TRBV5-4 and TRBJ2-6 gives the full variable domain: ETGVTQSPTHLIKTRGQQVTLRCSSQSGHNTVSWYQQALGQGPQFIFQYYREEENGRGNFPPRFSGLQFPNYSSELNVNALELDDSALYLCASSPPSGRSGANVLTFGAGSRLTVL.

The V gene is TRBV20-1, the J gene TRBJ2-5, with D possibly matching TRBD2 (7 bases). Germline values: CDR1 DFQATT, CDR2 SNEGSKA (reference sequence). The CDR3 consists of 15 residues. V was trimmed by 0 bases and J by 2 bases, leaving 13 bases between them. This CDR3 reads CSARDWGGAQETQYF. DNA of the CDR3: TGCAGTGCTAGAGACTGGGGGGGGGCACAAGAGACCCAGTACTTC.

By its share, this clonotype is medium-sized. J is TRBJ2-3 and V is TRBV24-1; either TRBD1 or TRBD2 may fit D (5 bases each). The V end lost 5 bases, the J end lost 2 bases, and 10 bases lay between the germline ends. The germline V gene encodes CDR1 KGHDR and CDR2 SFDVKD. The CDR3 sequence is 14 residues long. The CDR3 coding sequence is TGTGCCACCAGTGCTGAGGGGCCCACAGATACGCAGTATTTT. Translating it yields CATSAEGPTDTQYF.

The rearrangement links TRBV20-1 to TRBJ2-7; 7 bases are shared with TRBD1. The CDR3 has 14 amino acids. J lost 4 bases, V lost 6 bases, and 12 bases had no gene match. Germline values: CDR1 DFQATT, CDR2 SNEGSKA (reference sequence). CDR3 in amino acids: CSAEQGRGDYEQYF. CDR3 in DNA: TGCAGTGCCGAACAGGGGAGAGGAGATTACGAGCAGTACTTC.

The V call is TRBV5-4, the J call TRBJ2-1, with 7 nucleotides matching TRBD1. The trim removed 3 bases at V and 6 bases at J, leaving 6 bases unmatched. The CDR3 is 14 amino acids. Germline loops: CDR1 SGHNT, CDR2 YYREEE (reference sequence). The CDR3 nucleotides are TGTGCCAGCAGCTCGACAGGGCTGGGCAATGAGCAGTTCTTC. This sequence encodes CASSSTGLGNEQFF.

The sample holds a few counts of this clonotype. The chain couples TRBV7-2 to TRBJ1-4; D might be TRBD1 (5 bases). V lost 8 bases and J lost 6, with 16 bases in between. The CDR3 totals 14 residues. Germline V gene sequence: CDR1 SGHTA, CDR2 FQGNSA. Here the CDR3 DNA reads TGTGCCAGCCATGTCCGGGGCGTGCATGAAAAACTGTTTTTT. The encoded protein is CASHVRGVHEKLFF. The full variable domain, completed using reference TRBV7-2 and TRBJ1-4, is GAGVSQSPSNKVTEKGKDVELRCDPISGHTALYWYRQSLGQGLEFLIYFQGNSAPDKSGLPSDRFSAERTGGSVSTLTIQRTQQEDSAVYLCASHVRGVHEKLFFGSGTQLSVL.

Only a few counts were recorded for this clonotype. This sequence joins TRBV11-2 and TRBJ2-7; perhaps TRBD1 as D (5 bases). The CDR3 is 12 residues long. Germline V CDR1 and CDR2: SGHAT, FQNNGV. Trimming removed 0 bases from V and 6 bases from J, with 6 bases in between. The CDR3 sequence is CASSLEQAEQYF. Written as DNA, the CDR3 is TGTGCCAGCAGCTTAGAACAGGCCGAGCAGTACTTC.

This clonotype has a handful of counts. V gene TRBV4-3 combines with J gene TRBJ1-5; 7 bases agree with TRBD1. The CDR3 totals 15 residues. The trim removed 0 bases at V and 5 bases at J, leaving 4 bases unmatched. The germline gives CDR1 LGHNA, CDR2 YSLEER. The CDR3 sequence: CASSQDGGGDQPQHF. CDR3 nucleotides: TGCGCCAGCAGCCAAGATGGAGGGGGCGATCAGCCCCAGCATTTT.